This T cell receptor (beta chain) was obtained from a study of T cells in Graves' hyperthyroidism and ophthalmopathy. Study-level background: The initial diagnosis was the point when peripheral blood was collected, ahead of any treatment. Findings of the study overall: Before onset, by a median of approximately 5.9 months, the model predicted ophthalmopathy.

At least 3 on the Clinical Activity Score was recorded for ophthalmopathy patients, who also had NOSPECS grade at least 4 and duration under 3 months. Exclusion of patients followed from uncontrolled infection, other autoimmune disease, pregnancy or lactation. Concerning this clonotype: What it recognizes is unknown.

J gave up 2 bases and V 7 bases, and 20 bases lay outside the gene matches. This CDR3 is built from 21 residues. TCR beta CDR3 regions were amplified from RNA transcripts. Carried out on the TCR CDR3, a first-round RT-PCR used the HTBI primer set. TCRdb independently ran MiXCR on the multiplex PCR reads; one entry per CDR3 protein. The sample yields some 340,000 distinct CDR3 sequences, roughly 15% seen once. V usage is TRBV12-3 or TRBV12-4 and J usage is TRBJ2-6, with 10 bases fitting TRBD1. This sequence originates from a woman aged 40 to 50 with Graves' ophthalmopathy. Sequences were obtained from blood. The CDR3 region has the DNA TGTGCCAGCACTCCCGAGGGATTTCCGGGACAGGGGTTGACTGGGGCCAACGTCCTGACTTTC. Translation gives CASTPEGFPGQGLTGANVLTF.